This TCR beta chain is from a study of cytomegalovirus exposure and HLA in healthy donors. This CDR3 contains 16 residues. Germline loops: CDR1 LNHDA, CDR2 SQIVND (reference sequence). Trimming took 6 bases from V and 3 from J; bases not matched to a gene: 9. Primers for the PCR totalled 60 Vbeta and 13 Jbeta. Using immunoSEQ multiplex PCR, the repertoire was profiled, and TCRdb retains in-frame clones only, with some absent. The repertoire includes 100,000 or so clones, nearly 65% of them detected once, and under 5.5% sits in the top ten. The source of this sequence is a human donor in good health. The sequenced sample consisted of PBMCs. The chain uses TRBV19 and TRBJ1-1, with 11 bases matching TRBD1. For the CDR3, the DNA is TGTGCCAGTAGGCTACCCGGGACAGGGGGTCACACTGAAGCTTTCTTT. Translated, it gives CASRLPGTGGHTEAFF.